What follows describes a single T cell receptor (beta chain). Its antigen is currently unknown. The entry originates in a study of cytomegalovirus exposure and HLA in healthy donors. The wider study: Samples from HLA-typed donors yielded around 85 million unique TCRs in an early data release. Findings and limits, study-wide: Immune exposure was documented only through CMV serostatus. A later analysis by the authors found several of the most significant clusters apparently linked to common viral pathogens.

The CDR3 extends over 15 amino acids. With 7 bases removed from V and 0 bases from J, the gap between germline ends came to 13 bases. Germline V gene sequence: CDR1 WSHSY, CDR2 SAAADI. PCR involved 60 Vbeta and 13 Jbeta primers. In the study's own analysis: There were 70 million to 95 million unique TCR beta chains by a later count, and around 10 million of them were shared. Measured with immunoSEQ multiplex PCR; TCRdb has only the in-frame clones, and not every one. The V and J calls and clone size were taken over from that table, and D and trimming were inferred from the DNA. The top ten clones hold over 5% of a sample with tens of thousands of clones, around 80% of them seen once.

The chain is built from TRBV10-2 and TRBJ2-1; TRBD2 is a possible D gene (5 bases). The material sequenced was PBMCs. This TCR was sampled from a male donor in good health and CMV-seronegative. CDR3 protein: CASIRATSSYNEQFF. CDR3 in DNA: TGCGCCAGCATTCGGGCTACTAGCTCCTACAATGAGCAGTTCTTC.